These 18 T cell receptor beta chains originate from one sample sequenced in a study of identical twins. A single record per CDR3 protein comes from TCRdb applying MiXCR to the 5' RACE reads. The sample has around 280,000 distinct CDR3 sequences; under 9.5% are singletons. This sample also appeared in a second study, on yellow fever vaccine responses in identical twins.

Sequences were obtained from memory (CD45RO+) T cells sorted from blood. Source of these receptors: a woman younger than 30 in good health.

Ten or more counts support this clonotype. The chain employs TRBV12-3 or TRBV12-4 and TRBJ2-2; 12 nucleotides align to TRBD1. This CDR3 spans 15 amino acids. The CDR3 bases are TGTGCAGACACCGGGACAGGGGGCGAAACCGGGGAGCTGTTTTTT. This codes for CADTGTGGETGELFF.

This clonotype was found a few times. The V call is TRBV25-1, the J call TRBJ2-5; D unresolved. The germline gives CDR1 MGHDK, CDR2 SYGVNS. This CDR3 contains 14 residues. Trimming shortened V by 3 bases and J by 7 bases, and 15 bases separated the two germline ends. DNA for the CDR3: TGTGCCAGCAGTGATCCGGAACGGACGGCGACCCAGTACTTC. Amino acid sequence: CASSDPERTATQYF. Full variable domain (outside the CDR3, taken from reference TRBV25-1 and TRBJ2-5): EADIYQTPRYLVIGTGKKITLECSQTMGHDKMYWYQQDPGMELHLIHYSYGVNSTEKGDLSSESTVSRIRTEHFPLTLESARPSHTSQYLCASSDPERTATQYFGPGTRLLVL.

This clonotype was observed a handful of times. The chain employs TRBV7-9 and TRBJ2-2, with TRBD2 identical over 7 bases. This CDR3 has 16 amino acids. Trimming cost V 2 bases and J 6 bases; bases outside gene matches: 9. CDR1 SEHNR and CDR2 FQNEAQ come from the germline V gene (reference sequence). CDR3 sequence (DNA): TGTGCCAGCAGCTTACTAGCGGCCCAAGGGGCCGGGGAGCTGTTTTTT. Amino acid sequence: CASSLLAAQGAGELFF.

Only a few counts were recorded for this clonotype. In nucleotides, the CDR3 is TGCAGCGTTGAAGGACAGGGGCGGACTGAAGCTTTCTTT. Its protein is CSVEGQGRTEAFF. The gene calls are TRBV29-1 and TRBJ1-1, with 8 nucleotides matching TRBD1. V trimming: 1 base; J trimming: 5 bases; junction bases outside the gene matches: 3. Germline V gene sequence: CDR1 SQVTM, CDR2 ANQGSEA. This CDR3 is 13 amino acids long.

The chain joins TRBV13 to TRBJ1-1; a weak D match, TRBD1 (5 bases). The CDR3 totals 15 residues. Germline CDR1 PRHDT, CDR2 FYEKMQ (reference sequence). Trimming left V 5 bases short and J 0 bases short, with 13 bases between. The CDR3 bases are TGTGCCAGCAGCCCCTGGGGCGGATTGAACACTGAAGCTTTCTTT. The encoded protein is CASSPWGGLNTEAFF.

CDR3 in amino acids: CASSTGTSGKTGELFF. The CDR3 nucleotides are TGTGCCAGCAGCACCGGGACTAGCGGGAAGACCGGGGAGCTGTTTTTT. This chain joins TRBV5-4 and TRBJ2-2; 13 bases align to TRBD2. Germline V gene lookup returns CDR1 SGHNT and CDR2 YYREEE (reference sequence). Unmatched junction bases numbered 5, after V lost 4 bases and J lost 5 bases. The CDR3 is 16 residues long.

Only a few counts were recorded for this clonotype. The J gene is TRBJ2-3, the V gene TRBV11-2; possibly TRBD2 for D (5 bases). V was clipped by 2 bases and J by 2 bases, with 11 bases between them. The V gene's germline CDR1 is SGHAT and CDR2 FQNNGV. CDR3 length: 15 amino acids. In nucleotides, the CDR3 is TGTGCCAGCAGCTTAAACACCGGGGACACAGATACGCAGTATTTT. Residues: CASSLNTGDTDTQYF.

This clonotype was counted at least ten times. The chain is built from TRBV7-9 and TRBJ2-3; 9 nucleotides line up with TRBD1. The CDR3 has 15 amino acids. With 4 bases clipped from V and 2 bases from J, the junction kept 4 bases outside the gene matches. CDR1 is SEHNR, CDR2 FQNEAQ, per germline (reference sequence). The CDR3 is CASSSWTGVTDTQYF. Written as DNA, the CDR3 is TGTGCCAGCAGCTCGTGGACAGGGGTCACAGATACGCAGTATTTT.

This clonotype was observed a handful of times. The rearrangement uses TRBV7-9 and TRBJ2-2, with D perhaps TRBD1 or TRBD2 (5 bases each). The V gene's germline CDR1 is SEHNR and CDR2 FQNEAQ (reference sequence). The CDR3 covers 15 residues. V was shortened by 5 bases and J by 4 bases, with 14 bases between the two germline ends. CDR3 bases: TGTGCCAGCAGCCCCTGGGGTGGGGGCACCGGGGAGCTGTTTTTT. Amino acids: CASSPWGGGTGELFF. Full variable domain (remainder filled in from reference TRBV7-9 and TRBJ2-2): DTGVSQNPRHKITKRGQNVTFRCDPISEHNRLYWYRQTLGQGPEFLTYFQNEAQLEKSRLLSDRFSAERPKGSFSTLEIQRTEQGDSAMYLCASSPWGGGTGELFFGEGSRLTVL.

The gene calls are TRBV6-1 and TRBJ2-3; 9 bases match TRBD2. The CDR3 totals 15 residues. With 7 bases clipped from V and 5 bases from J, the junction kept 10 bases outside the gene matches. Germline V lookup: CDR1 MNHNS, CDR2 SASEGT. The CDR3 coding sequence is TGTGCCAGCACCCTATCTAGCGGGGTCGGAGATACGCAGTATTTT. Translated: CASTLSSGVGDTQYF.

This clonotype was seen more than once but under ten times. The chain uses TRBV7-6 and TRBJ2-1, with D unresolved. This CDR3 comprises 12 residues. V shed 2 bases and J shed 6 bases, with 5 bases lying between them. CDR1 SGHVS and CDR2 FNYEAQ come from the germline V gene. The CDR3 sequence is CASSLFSNEQFF. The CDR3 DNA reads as TGTGCCAGCAGCTTATTTAGCAATGAGCAGTTCTTC.

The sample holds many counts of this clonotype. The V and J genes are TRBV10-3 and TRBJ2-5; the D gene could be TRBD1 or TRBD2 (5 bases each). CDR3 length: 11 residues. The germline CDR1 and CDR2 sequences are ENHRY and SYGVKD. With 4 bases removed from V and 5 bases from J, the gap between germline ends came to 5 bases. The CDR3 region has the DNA TGTGCCATCAGTGGGGGGGAGACCCAGTACTTC. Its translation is CAISGGETQYF.

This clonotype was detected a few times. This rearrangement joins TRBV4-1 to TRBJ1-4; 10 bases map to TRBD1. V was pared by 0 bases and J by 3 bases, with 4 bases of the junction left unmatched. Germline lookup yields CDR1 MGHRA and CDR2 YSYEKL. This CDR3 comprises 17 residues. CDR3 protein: CASSQDWTGGANEKLFF. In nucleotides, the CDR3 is TGCGCCAGCAGCCAAGATTGGACAGGGGGAGCTAATGAAAAACTGTTTTTT.

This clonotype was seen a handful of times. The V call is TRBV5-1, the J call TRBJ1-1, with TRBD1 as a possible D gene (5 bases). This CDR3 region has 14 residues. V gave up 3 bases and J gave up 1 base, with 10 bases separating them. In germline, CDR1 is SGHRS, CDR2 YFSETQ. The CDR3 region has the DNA TGCGCCAGCAGCTCGGGTGGGGCGAACACTGAAGCTTTCTTT. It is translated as CASSSGGANTEAFF.

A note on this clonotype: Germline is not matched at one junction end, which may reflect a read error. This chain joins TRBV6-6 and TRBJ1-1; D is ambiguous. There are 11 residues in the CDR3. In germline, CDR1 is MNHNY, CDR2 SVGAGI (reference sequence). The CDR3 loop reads CASSTERAYLF. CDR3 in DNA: TGTGCCAGCAGTACTGAGAGGGCCTATCTCTTT.

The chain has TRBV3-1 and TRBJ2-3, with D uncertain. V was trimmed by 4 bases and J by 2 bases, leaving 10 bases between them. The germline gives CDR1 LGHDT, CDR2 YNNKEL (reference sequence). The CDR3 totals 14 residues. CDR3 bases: TGTGCCAGCAGCCGGTTGCCCTTCACAGATACGCAGTATTTT. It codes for CASSRLPFTDTQYF.

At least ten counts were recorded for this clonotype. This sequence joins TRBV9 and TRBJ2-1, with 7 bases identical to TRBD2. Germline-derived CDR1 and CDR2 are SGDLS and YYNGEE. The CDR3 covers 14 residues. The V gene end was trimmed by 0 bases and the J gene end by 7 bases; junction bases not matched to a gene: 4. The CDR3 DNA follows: TGTGCCAGCAGCGTAGGCGGGAGTAGGAATGAGCAGTTCTTC. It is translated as CASSVGGSRNEQFF.

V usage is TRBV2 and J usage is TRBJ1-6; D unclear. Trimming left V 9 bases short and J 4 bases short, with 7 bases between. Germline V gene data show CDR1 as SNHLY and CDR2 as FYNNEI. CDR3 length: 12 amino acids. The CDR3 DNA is TGTGCCAGGTCAAGTTATAATTCACCCCTCCACTTT. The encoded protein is CARSSYNSPLHF.